These 19 T cell receptor beta chains were sequenced from one sample in a study of blood T cell repertoires in COVID-19. Profiling relied on immunoSEQ multiplex PCR, and the TCRdb table lists in-frame clones only, not all of them. The table includes fewer than 200,000 clones, more than 75% detected once. Sample: peripheral blood. The origin of the receptors is a woman under 30 who had recovered from COVID-19.

The rearrangement links TRBV9 to TRBJ1-1, with D maybe TRBD1 (5 bases). CDR1 and CDR2 (germline): SGDLS, YYNGEE. V was pared by 3 bases and J by 0 bases, with 12 bases between. The length of the CDR3 is 15 residues. The CDR3: CASSEGLGLNTEAFF. For the CDR3, the DNA is TGTGCCAGCAGCGAGGGACTGGGTCTGAACACTGAAGCTTTCTTT. Variable domain in full (rest from reference TRBV9 and TRBJ1-1): DSGVTQTPKHLITATGQRVTLRCSPRSGDLSVYWYQQSLDQGLQFLIQYYNGEERAKGNILERFSAQQFPDLHSELNLSSLELGDSALYFCASSEGLGLNTEAFFGQGTRLTVV.

The rearrangement uses TRBV6-5 and TRBJ2-1; TRBD2 aligns across 8 bases. The CDR3 is made up of 15 amino acids. V lost 7 bases, J lost 2 bases, and 7 bases stayed unmatched. Per the germline V gene, CDR1 is MNHEY and CDR2 is SVGAGI. In nucleotides, the CDR3 is TGTGCCAGCACTCTAAACGGGGGGGCCTACAATGAGCAGTTCTTC. Protein product: CASTLNGGAYNEQFF.

V gene TRBV5-4 combines with J gene TRBJ2-3, with TRBD2 identical over 9 bases. The V gene end was trimmed by 5 bases and the J gene end by 2 bases; junction bases not matched to a gene: 6. The CDR3 is made up of 15 amino acids. Germline CDR1 and CDR2: SGHNT and YYREEE (reference sequence). The CDR3 is CASSLAGGATDTQYF. For the CDR3, the DNA is TGTGCCAGCAGTCTGGCGGGGGGGGCCACAGATACGCAGTATTTT.

The rearrangement joins TRBV5-6 to TRBJ1-1; 7 bases align to TRBD1. Germline loops: CDR1 SGHDT, CDR2 YYEEEE. The CDR3 has 15 amino acids. The V gene end was trimmed by 0 bases and the J gene end by 6 bases; junction bases not matched to a gene: 8. The CDR3 nucleotides read TGTGCCAGCAGCTTGGCTGGTACAGGGGAGGCTGAAGCTTTCTTT. Its protein is CASSLAGTGEAEAFF. The whole variable domain, filled in from reference TRBV5-6 and TRBJ1-1, reads DAGVTQSPTHLIKTRGQQVTLRCSPKSGHDTVSWYQQALGQGPQFIFQYYEEEERQRGNFPDRFSGHQFPNYSSELNVNALLLGDSALYLCASSLAGTGEAEAFFGQGTRLTVV.

The genes are TRBV10-3 and TRBJ1-2; 9 nucleotides agree with TRBD1. V was clipped by 0 bases and J by 8 bases; unmatched bases: 4. This CDR3 comprises 14 residues. Germline CDR1 reads ENHRY; CDR2 reads SYGVKD. The CDR3 loop is CAISESGDREGYTF. The DNA of the CDR3 is TGTGCCATCAGTGAGTCGGGGGACAGGGAAGGCTACACCTTC.

The V call is TRBV5-6, the J call TRBJ2-7; 8 bases fit TRBD1. The CDR3 has 18 residues. Losses at the gene ends were 4 bases for V and 3 bases for J; bases not matched to a gene: 18. From germline, CDR1 is SGHDT and CDR2 YYEEEE. Here the CDR3 reads CASSGGTGTRGRIYEQYF. CDR3 sequence (DNA): TGTGCCAGCAGCGGAGGGACAGGTACCCGGGGGCGAATCTACGAGCAGTACTTC.

The rearrangement joins TRBV12-3 or TRBV12-4 to TRBJ1-2; D may be TRBD1 (6 bases). This CDR3 comprises 11 residues. Trimming shortened V by 7 bases and J by 6 bases, and 9 bases separated the two germline ends. The CDR3 nucleotides are TGTGCCAGCAACAACAGGGATGGCTACACCTTC. Residues: CASNNRDGYTF.

V is TRBV5-1 and J is TRBJ1-3, with D possibly matching TRBD1 (5 bases). The germline V gene encodes CDR1 SGHRS and CDR2 YFSETQ. The CDR3 extends over 15 amino acids. V gave up 4 bases and J gave up 2 bases, with 13 bases separating them. For the CDR3, the DNA is TGCGCCAGCAGCATGACAGTTGGGACTGGAAACACCATATATTTT. The encoded protein is CASSMTVGTGNTIYF.

This chain connects TRBV7-9 to TRBJ1-4; 7 bases are a match to TRBD1. The V segment lost 5 bases and the J segment 14 bases; nucleotides outside the gene matches: 11. Germline assignment: CDR1 SEHNR and CDR2 FQNEAQ (reference sequence). The CDR3 spans 13 residues. DNA for the CDR3: TGTGCCAGCAGCGGGGTTGAGGGACAGCGGCTGTTTTTT. As protein: CASSGVEGQRLFF.

J is TRBJ2-1 and V is TRBV14; possibly TRBD2 for D (5 bases). Trimming cost V 5 bases and J 7 bases, with 12 bases left between them. CDR3 size: 13 residues. Germline V CDR1 and CDR2: SGHDN, FVKESK. The DNA of the CDR3 is TGTGCCAGCAGCGCAGGTGAGGGAAATGAGCAGTTCTTC. Its protein product is CASSAGEGNEQFF.

The rearrangement links TRBV11-3 to TRBJ2-2, with D maybe TRBD1 (5 bases). The V gene lost 6 bases and the J gene lost 4 bases, with 9 bases spanning the gap. The germline gives CDR1 SGHNT, CDR2 YENEEA. This CDR3 is built from 13 residues. The CDR3 nucleotides are TGTGCCAGCAGACAGGCCGGCACCGGGGAGCTGTTTTTT. Protein product: CASRQAGTGELFF.

V and J are TRBV6-5 and TRBJ2-5; D possibly corresponds to TRBD1 (6 bases). The CDR3 covers 15 residues. Looked up from germline, CDR1 is MNHEY and CDR2 is SVGAGI. V was shortened by 0 bases and J by 4 bases, with 12 bases between the two germline ends. In DNA form, the CDR3 reads TGTGCCAGCAGTTACTCGATTCGCAGGGGAGAGACCCAGTACTTC. It encodes CASSYSIRRGETQYF.

Here the CDR3 reads CASSQGKGFPYEQYF. The DNA for the CDR3 is TGCGCCAGCAGCCAGGGGAAGGGGTTCCCCTACGAGCAGTACTTC. The chain is built from TRBV4-3 and TRBJ2-7; D is perhaps TRBD1 (5 bases). V gave up 3 bases and J gave up 2 bases, with 14 bases separating them. The CDR3 covers 15 residues. Germline values: CDR1 LGHNA, CDR2 YSLEER.

The chain combines TRBV24-1 with TRBJ1-2, with D possibly TRBD1 on 6 matching bases. This CDR3 region has 14 residues. Trimming pared 2 bases from V and 4 bases from J, leaving 10 bases between. Germline V lookup: CDR1 KGHDR, CDR2 SFDVKD. The CDR3 sequence: CATSDSDRRYGYTF. The CDR3 region has the DNA TGTGCCACCAGTGATTCAGACAGGCGCTATGGCTACACCTTC.

The rearrangement joins TRBV7-9 to TRBJ2-1, with 11 bases fitting TRBD2. The CDR3 runs 16 residues. CDR1 is SEHNR, CDR2 FQNEAQ, per germline (reference sequence). J lost 7 bases, V lost 5 bases, and 10 bases had no gene match. The CDR3 DNA reads as TGTGCCAGCAGCCCTCAGATGCGGACTAGCGGGAATGAGCAGTTCTTC. It is translated as CASSPQMRTSGNEQFF.

The chain joins TRBV23-1 to TRBJ1-4, with D unresolved. TRBV23-1 is an open reading frame whose function is uncertain. Trimming shortened V by 0 bases and J by 6 bases, and 11 bases separated the two germline ends. The CDR3 totals 15 residues. CDR3 in DNA: TGCGCCAGCAGTCAATCGCCCGGGGTGGATGAAAAACTGTTTTTT. It is translated as CASSQSPGVDEKLFF.

The rearrangement joins TRBV3-1 (or the pseudogene TRBV3-2) to TRBJ2-1, with 13 positions matching TRBD2. CDR3 length equals 16 residues. The J segment lost 6 bases and the V segment lost 2 bases, leaving 4 bases of the junction unmatched. Germline assignment: CDR1 LGHDT and CDR2 YNNKEL (reference sequence). The CDR3 DNA sequence: TGTGCCAGCAGCCAACGGACTAGCGGGGGTTCCAATGAGCAGTTCTTC. It specifies CASSQRTSGGSNEQFF.

The chain uses TRBV5-6 and TRBJ1-3; tentatively, D is TRBD1 (5 bases). The CDR3 covers 17 residues. V was clipped by 0 bases and J by 0 bases, with 13 bases between them. In germline, CDR1 is SGHDT, CDR2 YYEEEE. The CDR3 loop reads CASSLVGRQSSGNTIYF. For the CDR3, the DNA is TGTGCCAGCAGCTTGGTCGGGCGACAGAGCTCTGGAAACACCATATATTTT.

This clone has a handful of counts. The chain employs TRBV4-2 and TRBJ2-3, with 14 bases lining up with TRBD2. CDR1 and CDR2 from the germline V gene are LGHNA and YNFKEQ. There are 17 residues in the CDR3. With 3 bases clipped from V and 5 bases from J, the junction kept 7 bases outside the gene matches. This CDR3 is CASSHPGLAGGKDTQYF. CDR3 nucleotide sequence: TGTGCCAGCAGCCACCCCGGACTAGCGGGGGGAAAAGATACGCAGTATTTT.